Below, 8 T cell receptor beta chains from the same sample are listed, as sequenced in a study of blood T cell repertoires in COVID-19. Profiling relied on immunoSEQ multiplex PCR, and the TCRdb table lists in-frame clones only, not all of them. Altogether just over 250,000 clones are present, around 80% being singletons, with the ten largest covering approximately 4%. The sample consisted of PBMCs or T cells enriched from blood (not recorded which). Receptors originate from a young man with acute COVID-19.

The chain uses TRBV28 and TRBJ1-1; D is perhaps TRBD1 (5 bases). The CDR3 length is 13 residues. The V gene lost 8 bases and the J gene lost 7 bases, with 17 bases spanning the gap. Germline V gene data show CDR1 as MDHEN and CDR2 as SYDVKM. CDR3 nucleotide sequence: TGTGCCAGCCACGCAGGCGGGAGGGGTGAAGCTTTCTTT. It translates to CASHAGGRGEAFF.

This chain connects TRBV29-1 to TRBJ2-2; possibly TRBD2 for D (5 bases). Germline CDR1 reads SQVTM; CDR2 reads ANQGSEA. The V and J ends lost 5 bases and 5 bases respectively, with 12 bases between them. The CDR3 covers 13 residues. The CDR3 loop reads CSVLRERTGELFF. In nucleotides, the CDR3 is TGCAGCGTTCTGAGGGAAAGGACCGGGGAGCTGTTTTTT.

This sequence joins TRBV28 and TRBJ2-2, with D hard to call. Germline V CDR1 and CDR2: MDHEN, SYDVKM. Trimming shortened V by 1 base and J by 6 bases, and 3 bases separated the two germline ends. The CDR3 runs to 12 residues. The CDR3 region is CASSLFAGELFF. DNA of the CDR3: TGTGCCAGCAGTTTATTCGCCGGGGAGCTGTTTTTT.

The CDR3 sequence: CASSPETSDTQYF. CDR3 bases: TGTGCCAGCAGCCCCGAAACATCAGATACGCAGTATTTT. The genes are TRBV12-3 or TRBV12-4 and TRBJ2-3; D unresolved. With 6 bases removed from V and 4 bases from J, the gap between germline ends came to 11 bases. CDR3 length equals 13 residues.

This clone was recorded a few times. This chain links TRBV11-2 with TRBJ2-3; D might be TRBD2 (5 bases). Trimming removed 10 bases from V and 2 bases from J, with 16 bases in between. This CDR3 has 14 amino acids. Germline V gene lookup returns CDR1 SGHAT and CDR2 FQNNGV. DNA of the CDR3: TGTGCCACCACGTCTTGGGGAGACACAGATACGCAGTATTTT. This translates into CATTSWGDTDTQYF.

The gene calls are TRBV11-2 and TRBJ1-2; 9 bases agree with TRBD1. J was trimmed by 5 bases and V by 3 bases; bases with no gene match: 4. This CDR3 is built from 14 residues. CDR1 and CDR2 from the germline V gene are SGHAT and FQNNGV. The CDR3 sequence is CASSFGQGTYGYTF. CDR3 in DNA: TGTGCCAGCAGCTTCGGACAGGGGACATATGGCTACACCTTC.

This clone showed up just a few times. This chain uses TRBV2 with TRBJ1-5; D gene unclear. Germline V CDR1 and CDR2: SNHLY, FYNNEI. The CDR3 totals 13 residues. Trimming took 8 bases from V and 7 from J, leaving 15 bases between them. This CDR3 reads CASGKGGQQPQHF. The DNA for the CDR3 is TGTGCCAGCGGGAAGGGCGGGCAACAGCCCCAGCATTTT.

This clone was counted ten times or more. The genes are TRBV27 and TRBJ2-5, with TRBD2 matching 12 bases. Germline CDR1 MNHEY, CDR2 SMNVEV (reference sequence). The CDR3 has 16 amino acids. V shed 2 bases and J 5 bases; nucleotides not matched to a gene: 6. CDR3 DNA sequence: TGTGCCAGCAGTTTAGAGACTAGCGGGGGATTGGAGACCCAGTACTTC. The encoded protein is CASSLETSGGLETQYF.